This T cell receptor (beta chain) emerged from a study of T-cell memory formation after mild COVID-19. Study results and caveats: Largely, contracting CD4+ clones fell within CM and EM, and contracting CD8+ clones within EMRA. Researchers could not confirm that second-wave clones peaking on day 37 targeted SARS-CoV-2. Cross-reactive memory apparently joined, as some responding clones appeared in pre-infection memory. Whereas later expanders leaned CD4+, clones contracting day 15 to 85 showed a balanced CD4/CD8 makeup.

Each CDR3 protein gets one entry after TCRdb re-called the 5' RACE reads with MiXCR. Of around 450,000 distinct CDR3 sequences listed, around 24% are singletons. A note on this clonotype: The antigen is unknown.

J lost 4 bases, V lost 6 bases, and 7 bases had no gene match. The CDR3 runs to 16 residues. The sequence derives from an adult woman who had mild COVID-19 (a few samples of this study predate the infection). Cell type and time point are not known. The specimen sequenced was PBMCs or a T cell subset sorted from them (not recorded which). This chain joins TRBV12-3 or TRBV12-4 and TRBJ2-5, with 14 nucleotides matching TRBD2. The DNA for the CDR3 is TGTGCCAGCAGCCTGAGACTAGCGGGAGGGCCAGAGACCCAGTACTTC. This encodes CASSLRLAGGPETQYF.